The 29 T cell receptor beta chains reported below all come from one sample, sequenced in a study of cytomegalovirus exposure and HLA in healthy donors. Measured with immunoSEQ multiplex PCR; TCRdb has only the in-frame clones, and not every one. This sample has around 50,000 clones, with 85% to 95% found just once. Sequencing used PBMCs. These receptors were obtained from a woman under 30 in good health and CMV-seropositive.

The chain is built from TRBV5-4 and TRBJ1-1; 11 nucleotides line up with TRBD1. The CDR3 has 15 amino acids. Germline assignment: CDR1 SGHNT and CDR2 YYREEE (reference sequence). The V gene end was trimmed by 0 bases and the J gene end by 4 bases; junction bases not matched to a gene: 2. CDR3 sequence reads: CASSLGGQGVTEAFF. CDR3 bases: TGTGCCAGCAGCTTGGGGGGACAGGGGGTCACTGAAGCTTTCTTT. Complete variable domain (other parts from reference TRBV5-4 and TRBJ1-1): ETGVTQSPTHLIKTRGQQVTLRCSSQSGHNTVSWYQQALGQGPQFIFQYYREEENGRGNFPPRFSGLQFPNYSSELNVNALELDDSALYLCASSLGGQGVTEAFFGQGTRLTVV.

V is TRBV6-1 and J is TRBJ2-1; D is possibly TRBD2 (6 bases). Deletions cut 7 bases from V and 10 bases from J, with 23 bases between. The CDR3 consists of 15 residues. In germline, CDR1 is MNHNS, CDR2 SASEGT. CDR3 bases: TGTGCCAGCACCGGGGATTGGACTACCCCCCGAGAGCAGTTCTTC. It yields the protein CASTGDWTTPREQFF.

This chain links TRBV28 with TRBJ1-2; 7 bases align to TRBD1. CDR1 MDHEN and CDR2 SYDVKM come from the germline V gene. V was pared by 6 bases and J by 6 bases, with 7 bases of the junction left unmatched. CDR3 length: 13 residues. The CDR3 region is CASRMTGKDGYTF. DNA of the CDR3: TGTGCCAGCAGGATGACAGGGAAGGATGGCTACACCTTC.

This clone showed up just a few times. V usage is TRBV27 and J usage is TRBJ2-2, with 10 bases lining up with TRBD2. Trimming at V came to 10 bases and at J to 4 bases, leaving 6 bases not matched to a gene. This CDR3 is 14 amino acids long. Germline CDR1 is MNHEY and CDR2 is SMNVEV (reference sequence). CDR3 residues: CATNQRGGTGELFF. CDR3 DNA sequence: TGTGCCACCAACCAGCGGGGGGGCACCGGGGAGCTGTTTTTT.

The gene calls are TRBV4-2 and TRBJ2-1, with 8 nucleotides matching TRBD2. The CDR3 sequence is 15 residues long. Trimming removed 2 bases from V and 7 bases from J; junction bases left unmatched: 7. Germline V gene data show CDR1 as LGHNA and CDR2 as YNFKEQ. CDR3 in DNA: TGTGCCAGCAGCCAACCGGGAGGGCCGACAAATGAGCAGTTCTTC. This sequence encodes CASSQPGGPTNEQFF.

V is TRBV27 and J is TRBJ2-1; 8 nucleotides line up with TRBD2. CDR1 is MNHEY and CDR2 is SMNVEV in the germline V gene (reference sequence). The CDR3 is 15 residues long. The V segment lost 6 bases and the J segment 4 bases; nucleotides outside the gene matches: 8. The CDR3 DNA is TGTGCCAGCAGAGTTCCCGGGAGGGGTTACAATGAGCAGTTCTTC. Its translation: CASRVPGRGYNEQFF.

This rearrangement joins TRBV6-6 to TRBJ2-3; TRBD2 matches at 11 bases. This CDR3 region has 15 residues. Trimming cost V 4 bases and J 2 bases; bases outside gene matches: 2. Per the germline V gene, CDR1 is MNHNY and CDR2 is SVGAGI (reference sequence). The DNA of the CDR3 is TGTGCCAGCAGTTTAGCGGGAGGGTTCACAGATACGCAGTATTTT. Its protein is CASSLAGGFTDTQYF.

The chain carries TRBV28 and TRBJ2-3; no firm D call. V gave up 3 bases and J gave up 1 base, with 14 bases separating them. From germline, CDR1 is MDHEN and CDR2 SYDVKM. The CDR3 runs to 16 residues. The CDR3 loop is CASSFSRRPGTDTQYF. Written as DNA, the CDR3 is TGTGCCAGCAGTTTTTCACGGCGGCCCGGCACAGATACGCAGTATTTT.

The V gene is TRBV7-6, the J gene TRBJ2-5, with a possible D match to TRBD1 (5 bases). The V gene's germline CDR1 is SGHVS and CDR2 FNYEAQ. V shed 0 bases and J shed 5 bases, with 13 bases lying between them. The CDR3 totals 15 residues. The CDR3 region has the DNA TGTGCCAGCAGCTTAGCGTCGGGTCAGGGTGAGACCCAGTACTTC. Protein sequence: CASSLASGQGETQYF.

This clone was seen just once. The CDR3 bases are TGTGCCAGCAGTAAAGGAGGGCAGGGGGCCTACGAGCAGTACTTC. Protein sequence: CASSKGGQGAYEQYF. The chain recombines TRBV28 with TRBJ2-7; possibly TRBD1 for D (7 bases). The CDR3 sequence is 15 residues long. CDR1 and CDR2 from the germline V gene are MDHEN and SYDVKM. The ends were cut back, 5 bases at V and 2 bases at J, with 16 bases in the middle.

The chain recombines TRBV6-1 with TRBJ2-1, with 10 bases lining up with TRBD2. The CDR3 covers 18 residues. CDR1 and CDR2 from the germline V gene are MNHNS and SASEGT. J gave up 7 bases and V 4 bases, and 16 bases lay outside the gene matches. CDR3 residues: CASSVFRGLAGVRNEQFF. The CDR3 coding sequence is TGTGCCAGCAGTGTTTTTCGGGGTCTAGCGGGAGTCCGGAATGAGCAGTTCTTC.

The genes are TRBV28 and TRBJ2-7; 10 positions match TRBD1. The V and J ends lost 0 bases and 4 bases, in that order; junction bases with no gene match: 3. The CDR3 covers 15 residues. Germline lookup yields CDR1 MDHEN and CDR2 SYDVKM. The CDR3 DNA reads TGTGCCAGCAGTTTATGGCCGGGACAGGGGTACGAGCAGTACTTC. Amino acids: CASSLWPGQGYEQYF.

The chain couples TRBV5-1 to TRBJ1-5, with no clear D. V shed 5 bases and J shed 7 bases, with 13 bases lying between them. Per germline, CDR1 SGHRS and CDR2 YFSETQ. This CDR3 region has 13 residues. This CDR3 is CASRVVMAQPQHF. The CDR3 nucleotides read TGCGCCAGCAGGGTGGTGATGGCCCAGCCCCAGCATTTT.

The chain carries TRBV28 and TRBJ1-2; 7 bases are a match to TRBD1. Germline CDR1 is MDHEN and CDR2 is SYDVKM. The CDR3 is 19 amino acids. The V gene end was trimmed by 5 bases and the J gene end by 4 bases; junction bases not matched to a gene: 22. This chain's CDR3 is CASSPRQGKGLWAIYGYTF. The CDR3 nucleotides read TGTGCCAGCAGTCCGCGACAGGGCAAGGGTTTATGGGCAATCTATGGCTACACCTTC.

The V gene is TRBV4-2, the J gene TRBJ2-7, with TRBD2 identical over 7 bases. Germline V gene sequence: CDR1 LGHNA, CDR2 YNFKEQ. The CDR3 covers 16 residues. J lost 1 base, V lost 3 bases, and 9 bases had no gene match. This CDR3 is CASSQSSGTTSYEQYF. As DNA, the CDR3 is TGTGCCAGCAGCCAGTCCTCCGGGACTACATCCTACGAGCAGTACTTC.

J is TRBJ2-7 and V is TRBV18; TRBD1 is a possible D gene (5 bases). Germline CDR1 is KGHSH and CDR2 is LQKENI. V dropped 1 base and J dropped 3 bases, with 13 bases sitting between them. This CDR3 spans 15 amino acids. DNA of the CDR3: TGTGCCAGCTCACCACTGTCAGGGCTTGGCTACGAGCAGTACTTC. The encoded protein is CASSPLSGLGYEQYF.

The chain is built from TRBV6-6 and TRBJ2-1; 10 nucleotides align to TRBD2. The germline gives CDR1 MNHNY, CDR2 SVGAGI (reference sequence). V shed 6 bases, J shed 8 bases, and the junction held 10 bases outside the gene matches. The CDR3 spans 15 residues. The CDR3 nucleotides read TGTGCCAGCAGCGTTACTAGCGGGACTATGGATGAGCAGTTCTTC. Translation: CASSVTSGTMDEQFF.

This sequence joins TRBV6-5 and TRBJ1-5; no clear D. The V end was cut by 6 bases, the J end by 0 bases, with 9 bases between. This CDR3 has 14 residues. The V gene's germline CDR1 is MNHEY and CDR2 SVGAGI. The CDR3, as DNA: TGTGCCAGCAGCTCACAAAATAGCAATCAGCCCCAGCATTTT. It codes for CASSSQNSNQPQHF.

The chain carries TRBV14 and TRBJ1-2; no clear D gene. The V and J ends lost 0 bases and 8 bases respectively, with 13 bases between them. This CDR3 is 14 amino acids long. Germline V CDR1 and CDR2: SGHDN, FVKESK. The chain's CDR3 is CASSQEATVGGYTF. The CDR3, as DNA: TGTGCCAGCAGCCAAGAGGCGACTGTTGGGGGCTACACCTTC.

This chain's CDR3 is CASSSQDRVSQDTQYF. CDR3 sequence (DNA): TGTGCCAGCAGCTCGCAGGACAGGGTGTCCCAAGATACGCAGTATTTT. The V gene is TRBV11-2, the J gene TRBJ2-3, with TRBD1 matching over 8 bases. With 4 bases clipped from V and 5 bases from J, the junction kept 11 bases outside the gene matches. The germline gives CDR1 SGHAT, CDR2 FQNNGV. CDR3 size: 16 residues.

The rearrangement links TRBV5-6 to TRBJ1-5; D gene uncertain. The germline V gene encodes CDR1 SGHDT and CDR2 YYEEEE. The length of the CDR3 is 12 residues. The V end was cut by 3 bases, the J end by 9 bases, with 10 bases between. CDR3 DNA sequence: TGTGCCAGCAGCTATGAGTATGGGCCCCAGCATTTT. It yields the protein CASSYEYGPQHF. Supplemented by reference TRBV5-6 and TRBJ1-5, the full variable domain reads DAGVTQSPTHLIKTRGQQVTLRCSPKSGHDTVSWYQQALGQGPQFIFQYYEEEERQRGNFPDRFSGHQFPNYSSELNVNALLLGDSALYLCASSYEYGPQHFGDGTRLSIL.

V gene TRBV5-8 combines with J gene TRBJ2-5; D is perhaps TRBD1 (6 bases). Germline assignment: CDR1 SGHTS and CDR2 YDEGEE. V shed 2 bases and J shed 3 bases, with 14 bases lying between them. The CDR3 contains 15 residues. CDR3 region: CASSFVGAGEETQYF. The CDR3 region has the DNA TGTGCCAGCAGCTTTGTCGGAGCAGGGGAAGAGACCCAGTACTTC.

The chain is built from TRBV6-6 and TRBJ1-1; D is possibly TRBD1 (5 bases). V lost 6 bases and J lost 7, with 9 bases in between. The CDR3 has 11 amino acids. Germline lookup yields CDR1 MNHNY and CDR2 SVGAGI (reference sequence). CDR3 loop: CASRRQLEAFF. In DNA form, the CDR3 reads TGTGCCAGCAGACGACAGCTTGAAGCTTTCTTT.

V usage is TRBV25-1 and J usage is TRBJ2-7; 10 nucleotides line up with TRBD2. Germline lookup yields CDR1 MGHDK and CDR2 SYGVNS. The CDR3 is 17 amino acids. V lost 1 base to trimming and J lost 6 bases; unmatched junction nucleotides: 12. The CDR3 loop reads CASSELGAGGSRGEQYF. DNA for the CDR3: TGTGCCAGCAGTGAATTGGGAGCGGGAGGGTCTCGGGGCGAGCAGTACTTC.

The rearrangement links TRBV4-2 to TRBJ1-5; TRBD1 aligns across 7 bases. Losses at the gene ends were 0 bases for V and 2 bases for J; bases not matched to a gene: 1. The V gene's germline CDR1 is LGHNA and CDR2 YNFKEQ. The CDR3 length is 15 residues. The CDR3 is CASSQETGGNQPQHF. The CDR3 bases are TGTGCCAGCAGCCAAGAAACAGGGGGCAATCAGCCCCAGCATTTT.

This rearrangement joins TRBV27 to TRBJ1-2; TRBD1 matches at 8 bases. Germline CDR1 reads MNHEY; CDR2 reads SMNVEV (reference sequence). The CDR3 loop spans 12 amino acids. V shed 10 bases and J 7 bases; nucleotides not matched to a gene: 8. CDR3 in DNA: TGTGCCACCGGACAGGGTTCGGGTGGCTACACCTTC. It yields the protein CATGQGSGGYTF.

The chain is built from TRBV19 and TRBJ2-5, with D perhaps matching TRBD1 (5 bases). The CDR3 has 14 residues. Germline assignment: CDR1 LNHDA and CDR2 SQIVND (reference sequence). Trimming shortened V by 5 bases and J by 4 bases, and 14 bases separated the two germline ends. As DNA, the CDR3 is TGTGCCAGTAGTGCGAACAGGATTGGAGAGACCCAGTACTTC. It translates to CASSANRIGETQYF.

This chain links TRBV25-1 with TRBJ2-7; maybe TRBD1 (5 bases). Deletions cut 5 bases from V and 3 bases from J, with 14 bases between. Germline V CDR1 and CDR2: MGHDK, SYGVNS. The CDR3 length is 14 residues. The CDR3 sequence is CASSTGSWGYEQYF. In DNA, the CDR3 is TGTGCCAGCAGTACAGGTTCATGGGGCTACGAGCAGTACTTC.

The rearrangement links TRBV30 to TRBJ1-1; possibly TRBD1 for D (5 bases). In germline, CDR1 is GTSNPN, CDR2 SVGIG (reference sequence). The CDR3 covers 14 residues. Trimming pared 1 base from V and 6 bases from J, leaving 15 bases between. The DNA of the CDR3 is TGTGCCTGGAGTGGCATGGGCGGGGGTGCTGAAGCTTTCTTT. Encoded protein: CAWSGMGGGAEAFF.